These T cell receptor beta chains were read from a single sample in a study of cytomegalovirus exposure and HLA in healthy donors. This table comes from immunoSEQ multiplex PCR, and its TCRdb copy is limited to in-frame clones, with some not included. The table records about 160,000 clones, roughly 80% of them present only once. The sample was PBMCs. The receptor set was obtained from a man aged 25 to 40 in good health and CMV-seropositive. Both conserved end residues are part of each CDR3. A D gene is named only where the DNA matches it firmly. Clone size appears in some rows only: once, few, many, or a class for an expanded clone.

length: 15
J: TRBJ1-2
V: TRBV9
size: NA
D: TRBD1
DNA: TGTGCCAGCAGCCCCTGGGACAGGGTGAACTATGGCTACACCTTC
CDR3: CASSPWDRVNYGYTF

length: 12
J: TRBJ1-5
V: TRBV19
size: NA
D: NA
DNA: TGTGCCAGTAGTACCGCGAATCAGCCCCAGCATTTT
CDR3: CASSTANQPQHF

length: 14
J: TRBJ1-3
V: TRBV6-5
size: NA
D: NA
DNA: TGTGCCAGCAGTTTCCCGGGTTCTGGAAACACCATATATTTT
CDR3: CASSFPGSGNTIYF

length: 15
J: TRBJ2-5
V: TRBV5-6
size: NA
D: TRBD2
DNA: TGTGCCAGCACCAGAGTAGCGGGGAGCCAAGAGACCCAGTACTTC
CDR3: CASTRVAGSQETQYF

length: 17
J: TRBJ2-3
V: TRBV7-9
size: few
D: NA
DNA: TGTGCCAGCAGCTTAGCGTCGGGGGATTCTAGCACAGATACGCAGTATTTT
CDR3: CASSLASGDSSTDTQYF

length: 15
J: TRBJ2-5
V: TRBV6-5
size: once
D: NA
DNA: TGTGCCAGCAGTTCCTCGGGGGTAGGGGGAGAGACCCAGTACTTC
CDR3: CASSSSGVGGETQYF

length: 13
J: TRBJ1-2
V: TRBV6-5
size: NA
D: NA
DNA: TGTGCCAGCAGTTACGCAACCAGGGGCGGCTACACCTTC
CDR3: CASSYATRGGYTF

length: 13
J: TRBJ2-7
V: TRBV29-1
size: NA
D: NA
DNA: TGCAGCGTTGAAATCGGGGGCTCCTACGAGCAGTACTTC
CDR3: CSVEIGGSYEQYF

length: 15
J: TRBJ2-1
V: TRBV5-1
size: once
D: TRBD2
DNA: TGCGCCAGCAGCTATATAGCGGGGGGGAAGGATGAGCAGTTCTTC
CDR3: CASSYIAGGKDEQFF

length: 11
J: TRBJ2-7
V: TRBV6-1
size: NA
D: NA
DNA: TGTGCCAGCAGTGAATCCAGGGTATCGTACTTC
CDR3: CASSESRVSYF

length: 14
J: TRBJ1-1
V: TRBV9
size: NA
D: NA
DNA: TGTGCCAGCAGCTTGACAGTGGCCAACACTGAAGCTTTCTTT
CDR3: CASSLTVANTEAFF

length: 13
J: TRBJ2-3
V: TRBV7-2
size: NA
D: NA
DNA: TGTGCCAGCAGTTCGCCGGGGTCAGATACGCAGTATTTT
CDR3: CASSSPGSDTQYF

length: 15
J: TRBJ2-5
V: TRBV10-2
size: NA
D: TRBD2
DNA: TGCGCCAGCAGTGAGAAGGGGCTAGCGGGGGAGACCCAGTACTTC
CDR3: CASSEKGLAGETQYF

length: 14
J: TRBJ2-3
V: TRBV5-1
size: NA
D: TRBD1
DNA: TGCGCCAGCAGCTCTGGACAGGGCGCAGATACGCAGTATTTT
CDR3: CASSSGQGADTQYF

length: 14
J: TRBJ2-2
V: TRBV7-9
size: NA
D: NA
DNA: TGTGCCAGCAGCGGGGGACTTAACACCGGGGAGCTGTTTTTT
CDR3: CASSGGLNTGELFF

length: 13
J: TRBJ2-7
V: TRBV5-6
size: NA
D: TRBD2
DNA: TGTGCCAGCAGCCCCGGGACTAACTACGAGCAGTACTTC
CDR3: CASSPGTNYEQYF

length: 13
J: TRBJ2-7
V: TRBV29-1
size: NA
D: TRBD1
DNA: TGCAGCGTTGAAAGACAGGGGGCCGACGAGCAGTACTTC
CDR3: CSVERQGADEQYF

length: 16
J: TRBJ2-3
V: TRBV10-1
size: NA
D: TRBD2
DNA: TGCGCCAGCAGTTCCAGGTTGGCGGGGGGGGAAGATACGCAGTATTTT
CDR3: CASSSRLAGGEDTQYF

length: 16
J: TRBJ2-1
V: TRBV7-6
size: NA
D: TRBD2
DNA: TGTGCCAGCAGCTTAGCAACTAGCGGGGGGGCCTATGAGCAGTTCTTC
CDR3: CASSLATSGGAYEQFF

length: 13
J: TRBJ1-2
V: TRBV5-1
size: NA
D: NA
DNA: TGCGCCAGCAGCTTGGAGGGAGACTATGGCTACACCTTC
CDR3: CASSLEGDYGYTF

length: 13
J: TRBJ2-2
V: TRBV2
size: once
D: NA
DNA: TGTGCCAGCAGTGAAGGGGAGCCCGGGGAGCTGTTTTTT
CDR3: CASSEGEPGELFF

length: 13
J: TRBJ1-1
V: TRBV2
size: NA
D: NA
DNA: TGTGCCAGCAGTCGCACACAGAACACTGAAGCTTTCTTT
CDR3: CASSRTQNTEAFF

length: 15
J: TRBJ2-2
V: TRBV9
size: few
D: NA
DNA: TGTGCCAGCAGCGTAGTGGACAGCCGGACCGGGGAGCTGTTTTTT
CDR3: CASSVVDSRTGELFF

length: 13
J: TRBJ1-1
V: TRBV30
size: NA
D: NA
DNA: TGTGCCTGGAGTGTACTTGGGAACACTGAAGCTTTCTTT
CDR3: CAWSVLGNTEAFF

length: 15
J: TRBJ1-2
V: TRBV5-1
size: NA
D: NA
DNA: TGCGCCAGCAGCTTAGACTCACCTCTGAGCTATGGCTACACCTTC
CDR3: CASSLDSPLSYGYTF

length: 13
J: TRBJ2-2
V: TRBV7-9
size: NA
D: NA
DNA: TGTGCCAGCAGCCCCGTTTACACCGGGGAGCTGTTTTTT
CDR3: CASSPVYTGELFF

length: 15
J: TRBJ2-7
V: TRBV4-1
size: NA
D: TRBD2
DNA: TGCGCCAGCAGCCAACGGGGGGAGGACGTTTACGAGCAGTACTTC
CDR3: CASSQRGEDVYEQYF

length: 14
J: TRBJ2-7
V: TRBV7-9
size: NA
D: NA
DNA: TGTGCCAGCAGCTTATTTCCCGAGGCCCACGAGCAGTACTTC
CDR3: CASSLFPEAHEQYF

length: 14
J: TRBJ2-7
V: TRBV7-9
size: many
D: TRBD1
DNA: TGTGCCACGAGGACCGGGACAGGGGTCTACGAGCAGTACTTC
CDR3: CATRTGTGVYEQYF

length: 15
J: TRBJ2-7
V: TRBV7-7
size: NA
D: TRBD1
DNA: TGTGCCAGCAGCTTAGTGGCAGGGGGCTGGGACGAGCAGTACTTC
CDR3: CASSLVAGGWDEQYF

length: 14
J: TRBJ2-5
V: TRBV7-9
size: NA
D: NA
DNA: TGTGCCAGCAGCCCGGGACTGGAGGTTGAGACCCAGTACTTC
CDR3: CASSPGLEVETQYF

length: 13
J: TRBJ2-3
V: TRBV29-1
size: NA
D: NA
DNA: TGCAGCGTTGATGGCGGGGCAGGAGATACGCAGTATTTT
CDR3: CSVDGGAGDTQYF

length: 14
J: TRBJ2-2
V: TRBV2
size: once
D: TRBD1
DNA: TGTGCCAGCAGTGGTACAGGGGCCACCGGGGAGCTGTTTTTT
CDR3: CASSGTGATGELFF